Following are 14 T cell receptor beta chains from one sample sequenced in a study of CD8 T cells in Susac syndrome (dated by TCRdb to between 2018 and 2020). The library was generated by the immunoSEQ multiplex PCR assay. RNA was extracted using the RNeasy kit, and roughly 0.5 to 1 ug of the RNA was reverse transcribed with random hexamers. Starting from the raw public reads, TCRdb applied fastp trimming at Q25, assembled clones with MiXCR and retained in-frame beta chains. Rows are unified per CDR3 protein, each entry keeping the most common DNA and genes. Across this sample there are some 200,000 distinct CDR3 sequences, with roughly 92% seen only once. Roughly 0.15% of the sample comes from the top ten. Sequences were obtained from CD8+ T cells from PBMCs. Receptors were obtained from a human donor with multiple sclerosis.

The V gene is TRBV5-4, the J gene TRBJ2-1; D might be TRBD1 (5 bases). Deletions cut 1 base from V and 6 bases from J, with 14 bases between. CDR1 is SGHNT, CDR2 YYREEE, per germline (reference sequence). This CDR3 is built from 15 residues. The CDR3 is CASSLKGFFPNEQFF. Written as DNA, the CDR3 is TGTGCCAGCAGCTTGAAGGGGTTTTTCCCCAATGAGCAGTTCTTC.

In this sample, this clonotype turned up a few times. The chain is built from TRBV4-2 and TRBJ1-1; D not certain. Germline CDR1 and CDR2: LGHNA and YNFKEQ. V was pared by 2 bases and J by 11 bases, with 12 bases between. This CDR3 is built from 12 residues. The CDR3 nucleotides are TGTGCCAGCAGCCAATTTAACAGTGGGGCTTTCTTT. Protein product: CASSQFNSGAFF.

The chain recombines TRBV24-1 with TRBJ2-3, with TRBD2 matching 8 bases. CDR1 is KGHDR and CDR2 is SFDVKD in the germline V gene. The V and J ends lost 2 bases and 3 bases, in that order; junction bases with no gene match: 12. This CDR3 comprises 18 residues. CDR3 in amino acids: CATSDWVGERGLTDTQYF. Written as DNA, the CDR3 is TGTGCCACCAGTGATTGGGTCGGGGAGCGGGGGCTAACAGATACGCAGTATTTT.

V gene TRBV29-1 combines with J gene TRBJ1-2, with 9 bases matching TRBD1. Trimming cost V 6 bases and J 6 bases; bases outside gene matches: 5. The CDR3 is made up of 12 amino acids. The germline gives CDR1 SQVTM, CDR2 ANQGSEA. CDR3 protein: CSVIQGADGYTF. The CDR3 DNA reads TGCAGCGTAATACAGGGGGCCGATGGCTACACCTTC.

The chain recombines TRBV7-9 with TRBJ1-2, with D maybe TRBD1 (6 bases). The CDR3 has 14 residues. V shed 6 bases and J shed 3 bases, with 14 bases lying between them. From germline, CDR1 is SEHNR and CDR2 FQNEAQ (reference sequence). CDR3 in amino acids: CASRGRQADYGYTF. The CDR3 nucleotides are TGTGCCAGCAGGGGCCGACAGGCAGACTATGGCTACACCTTC.

V gene TRBV4-3 combines with J gene TRBJ2-1, with D unresolved. V lost 4 bases, J lost 10 bases, and 14 bases lay in between. The CDR3 has 13 amino acids. The germline V gene has CDR1 LGHNA and CDR2 YSLEER. Here the CDR3 DNA reads TGCGCCAGCAGCCTAAATGAGCACAGAGAGCAGTTCTTC. This gives the protein CASSLNEHREQFF.

The chain employs TRBV19 and TRBJ2-1; D may match TRBD1 or TRBD2 (5 bases each). Germline V CDR1 and CDR2: LNHDA, SQIVND (reference sequence). The CDR3 is 14 residues long. V dropped 3 bases and J dropped 8 bases, with 14 bases sitting between them. The CDR3 bases are TGTGCCAGTAGTATTGGGGGATATACCGATGAGCAGTTCTTC. It yields the protein CASSIGGYTDEQFF.

This clonotype appeared a single time. CDR3 loop: CASSLGTSATPIKQFF. Here the CDR3 DNA reads TGTGCCAGCAGCTTAGGGACTAGCGCGACACCAATCAAGCAGTTCTTC. V gene TRBV7-8 combines with J gene TRBJ2-1; TRBD2 aligns across 9 bases. This CDR3 comprises 16 residues. The J segment lost 11 bases and the V segment lost 1 base, leaving 12 bases of the junction unmatched. Germline V gives CDR1 SGHVS, CDR2 FQNEAQ.

This sequence joins TRBV6-5 and TRBJ1-1, with a weak D call TRBD1 (6 bases). Per germline, CDR1 MNHEY and CDR2 SVGAGI. This CDR3 is 13 amino acids long. Trimming cost V 7 bases and J 3 bases, with 12 bases left between them. The CDR3 coding sequence is TGTGCCAGCACCCAAGGGGGTTACACTGAAGCTTTCTTT. Translation: CASTQGGYTEAFF.

This chain connects TRBV10-2 to TRBJ2-5; 14 bases agree with TRBD2. Per the germline V gene, CDR1 is WSHSY and CDR2 is SAAADI. The trim removed 1 base at V and 5 bases at J, leaving 3 bases unmatched. The CDR3 contains 16 residues. The CDR3 region is CASSEFGLAGGETQYF. The CDR3 nucleotides are TGCGCCAGCAGTGAGTTCGGACTAGCGGGAGGTGAGACCCAGTACTTC.

This clonotype has only a few counts. J is TRBJ1-1 and V is TRBV5-4; D call uncertain. Trimming took 4 bases from V and 5 from J, leaving 9 bases between them. From germline, CDR1 is SGHNT and CDR2 YYREEE (reference sequence). The CDR3 extends over 12 amino acids. The CDR3 loop reads CASSASYTEAFF. The CDR3 DNA follows: TGTGCCAGCAGCGCGAGCTATACTGAAGCTTTCTTT. Combining the CDR3 with reference TRBV5-4 and TRBJ1-1 gives the whole variable domain ETGVTQSPTHLIKTRGQQVTLRCSSQSGHNTVSWYQQALGQGPQFIFQYYREEENGRGNFPPRFSGLQFPNYSSELNVNALELDDSALYLCASSASYTEAFFGQGTRLTVV.

The V and J genes are TRBV5-6 and TRBJ1-3, with D unclear. There are 14 residues in the CDR3. Per the germline V gene, CDR1 is SGHDT and CDR2 is YYEEEE. V was pared by 4 bases and J by 5 bases, with 13 bases between. The CDR3 sequence is CASSPAQRRNTIYF. The CDR3 DNA reads as TGTGCCAGCAGCCCGGCCCAACGTAGAAACACCATATATTTT.

The V call is TRBV11-2, the J call TRBJ2-5, with D possibly being TRBD2 (6 bases). Trimming took 4 bases from V and 4 from J, leaving 13 bases between them. Germline CDR1 reads SGHAT; CDR2 reads FQNNGV. The CDR3 is 14 amino acids. CDR3 region: CASSSTSGGETQYF. The CDR3, as DNA: TGTGCCAGCAGCTCGACCTCCGGGGGAGAGACCCAGTACTTC.

J is TRBJ2-1 and V is TRBV19; D call uncertain. In germline, CDR1 is LNHDA, CDR2 SQIVND (reference sequence). The CDR3 spans 16 residues. V shed 3 bases and J shed 4 bases, with 16 bases lying between them. The CDR3 nucleotides are TGTGCCAGTAGTATTATCCCTTCTGGGCTTTACAATGAGCAGTTCTTC. Its protein product is CASSIIPSGLYNEQFF.